The 8 T cell receptor beta chains below all came from one sample that was sequenced in a study of blood T cell repertoires in COVID-19. This table comes from immunoSEQ multiplex PCR, and its TCRdb copy is limited to in-frame clones, with some not included. The sample holds 80,000 to 100,000 clones, around 75% seen once. Sequencing input: peripheral blood. The receptors were gathered from a man aged 70-80 years with acute or convalescent COVID-19.

The chain has TRBV27 and TRBJ2-1; unclear D gene. V was shortened by 3 bases and J by 0 bases, with 12 bases between the two germline ends. Germline CDR1 is MNHEY and CDR2 is SMNVEV (reference sequence). CDR3 length: 16 residues. The CDR3 DNA reads as TGTGCCAGCAGTTTGGTCGGGTCGAGCTCCTACAATGAGCAGTTCTTC. It translates to CASSLVGSSSYNEQFF.

This clone has only one observation. V usage is TRBV28 and J usage is TRBJ2-3; no reliable D call. V was trimmed by 6 bases and J by 3 bases, leaving 7 bases between them. CDR1 and CDR2 (germline): MDHEN, SYDVKM. The CDR3 length is 12 residues. The CDR3, as DNA: TGTGCCAGCAGCCTAACTACAGATACGCAGTATTTT. Translating it yields CASSLTTDTQYF.

The chain links TRBV15 to TRBJ1-5, with a possible D match to TRBD1 (6 bases). The CDR3 is made up of 14 amino acids. Between the trimmed V and J ends, which lost 5 bases and 5 bases, there was a span of 13 bases. The V gene's germline CDR1 is LNHNV and CDR2 YYDKDF (reference sequence). The CDR3 bases are TGTGCCACCAGCGGGGGGGCGGGGGATCAGCCCCAGCATTTT. Its translation: CATSGGAGDQPQHF.

This clone was detected a few times. The V gene is TRBV5-4, the J gene TRBJ1-5; possibly TRBD1 for D (5 bases). The CDR3 is 13 amino acids. Trimming cost V 4 bases and J 2 bases, with 7 bases left between them. CDR1 is SGHNT and CDR2 is YYREEE in the germline V gene (reference sequence). The CDR3, as DNA: TGTGCCAGCAGCGGGGGGGGCAATCAGCCCCAGCATTTT. Protein sequence: CASSGGGNQPQHF. The complete variable domain, with remaining parts taken from reference TRBV5-4 and TRBJ1-5, reads ETGVTQSPTHLIKTRGQQVTLRCSSQSGHNTVSWYQQALGQGPQFIFQYYREEENGRGNFPPRFSGLQFPNYSSELNVNALELDDSALYLCASSGGGNQPQHFGDGTRLSIL.

CDR3 sequence (DNA): TGTGCCAGCAGCTTGGACAAGGACGAGCAGTACTTC. Amino acid sequence: CASSLDKDEQYF. This rearrangement joins TRBV11-3 to TRBJ2-7; D might be TRBD1 (5 bases). The V gene lost 3 bases and the J gene lost 5 bases, with 8 bases spanning the gap. Germline V lookup: CDR1 SGHNT, CDR2 YENEEA. The CDR3 spans 12 residues.

This clone appeared a few times. J is TRBJ2-7 and V is TRBV19, with 8 bases aligning to TRBD1. This CDR3 spans 11 amino acids. Per germline, CDR1 LNHDA and CDR2 SQIVND (reference sequence). V trimming: 8 bases; J trimming: 6 bases; junction bases outside the gene matches: 3. In DNA, the CDR3 is TGTGCCAGTGAAACAGGGGGCGAGCAGTACTTC. It is translated as CASETGGEQYF.

V gene TRBV24-1 combines with J gene TRBJ2-1; TRBD2 aligns across 8 bases. The J segment lost 8 bases and the V segment lost 3 bases, leaving 8 bases of the junction unmatched. This CDR3 is 15 amino acids long. Germline CDR1 is KGHDR and CDR2 is SFDVKD. CDR3 residues: CATSDPGLGNDEQFF. CDR3 in DNA: TGTGCCACCAGTGATCCGGGACTAGGAAACGATGAGCAGTTCTTC.

The chain recombines TRBV4-1 with TRBJ2-3; the match to TRBD1 covers 9 bases. With V trimmed by 4 bases and J by 5 bases, 10 bases remained unmatched. This CDR3 contains 16 residues. The germline gives CDR1 MGHRA, CDR2 YSYEKL. This CDR3 reads CASSRNRGQGIDTQYF. The CDR3 DNA reads as TGCGCCAGCAGCCGCAACAGGGGACAGGGAATAGATACGCAGTATTTT.